These 13 T cell receptor beta chains share one sample of origin, sequenced in a study of T-cell reconstitution after alpha-beta-depleted transplantation in children. Researchers prepared the TCRbeta library using unique molecular identifiers, the study reports. TCRdb reanalysed the PCR reads using MiXCR and keeps one entry per CDR3 protein. The sample lists 190,000 or so distinct CDR3 sequences, roughly 7.5% occurring once. Sample: PBMCs from the stem cell graft donor, taken from the stem cell graft. The receptors shown here come from a human donor who donated a stem cell graft to a child with Wiskott-Aldrich syndrome.

This clonotype was detected many times. CDR3 sequence (DNA): TGTGCCAGCGGCCGTAGAGGGGCGGATAATGAGCAGTTCTTC. Protein product: CASGRRGADNEQFF. J is TRBJ2-1 and V is TRBV3-1, with D perhaps being TRBD1 or TRBD2 (5 bases each). CDR3 length: 14 residues. V dropped 8 bases and J dropped 7 bases, with 18 bases sitting between them. Per the germline V gene, CDR1 is LGHDT and CDR2 is YNNKEL (reference sequence).

This clonotype was seen repeatedly, ten times or more. The rearrangement joins TRBV20-1 to TRBJ2-7; no firm D call. The CDR3 consists of 11 residues. Per the germline V gene, CDR1 is DFQATT and CDR2 is SNEGSKA (reference sequence). CDR3 in amino acids: CSTGSPYEQYF. The DNA for the CDR3 is TGCAGCACCGGGTCCCCCTACGAGCAGTACTTC.

This clonotype occurred a few times. The chain employs TRBV12-3 or TRBV12-4 and TRBJ2-5, with 7 bases aligning to TRBD2. V lost 7 bases to trimming and J lost 5 bases; unmatched junction nucleotides: 10. The CDR3 has 14 amino acids. CDR3 amino acids: CASTLWGGRETQYF. Written as DNA, the CDR3 is TGTGCCAGCACCCTGTGGGGGGGTAGGGAGACCCAGTACTTC.

This clonotype was counted at least ten times. The J gene is TRBJ1-5, the V gene TRBV12-3 or TRBV12-4, with 7 bases fitting TRBD1. Trimming at V came to 3 bases and at J to 2 bases, leaving 4 bases not matched to a gene. The CDR3 contains 15 residues. The CDR3 here is CASSLKGARNQPQHF. The CDR3 DNA follows: TGTGCCAGCAGTTTGAAGGGGGCGCGCAATCAGCCCCAGCATTTT.

This clonotype was detected ten times or more. The chain carries TRBV10-2 and TRBJ1-6, with D possibly TRBD1 on 6 matching bases. The CDR3 is 15 residues long. Germline CDR1 WSHSY, CDR2 SAAADI. Trimming removed 6 bases at V and 4 bases at J, with 13 bases between. This CDR3 is CASRADSSYNSPLHF. CDR3 sequence (DNA): TGCGCCAGCAGAGCGGACAGCTCGTATAATTCACCCCTCCACTTT.

The table lists this clonotype with many counts. V usage is TRBV6-1 and J usage is TRBJ2-6; no definite D call. V was pared by 5 bases and J by 0 bases, with 5 bases between. CDR3 length: 14 amino acids. Germline CDR1 reads MNHNS; CDR2 reads SASEGT. CDR3 sequence (DNA): TGTGCCAGCAGTCTGAGCTCTGGGGCCAACGTCCTGACTTTC. Translated, it gives CASSLSSGANVLTF.

This clonotype was observed many times. V and J are TRBV4-2 and TRBJ2-1, with D unresolved. The germline V and J ends were trimmed by 0 bases and 12 bases, with 15 bases remaining between them. Looked up from germline, CDR1 is LGHNA and CDR2 is YNFKEQ. The CDR3 sequence is 14 residues long. The CDR3 protein is CASSQDRLGFGQFF. The CDR3 DNA reads TGTGCCAGCAGCCAAGATCGGCTGGGCTTTGGGCAGTTCTTC.

This clonotype was counted at least ten times. The chain has TRBV25-1 and TRBJ1-1, with TRBD1 matching 7 bases. The V gene's germline CDR1 is MGHDK and CDR2 SYGVNS. The CDR3 extends over 12 amino acids. The J segment lost 11 bases and the V segment lost 7 bases, leaving 10 bases of the junction unmatched. As DNA, the CDR3 is TGTGCCAGCAAAAAGACAGGGTGGCAGGCTTTCTTT. Translating it yields CASKKTGWQAFF. The full variable domain, its missing parts supplied by reference TRBV25-1 and TRBJ1-1, is EADIYQTPRYLVIGTGKKITLECSQTMGHDKMYWYQQDPGMELHLIHYSYGVNSTEKGDLSSESTVSRIRTEHFPLTLESARPSHTSQYLCASKKTGWQAFFGQGTRLTVV.

At least ten counts were recorded for this clonotype. This chain connects TRBV6-2 or TRBV6-3 to TRBJ2-1; D unclear. V shed 8 bases and J shed 4 bases, with 9 bases lying between them. CDR1 is MNHEY, CDR2 SVGEGT, per germline. This CDR3 has 12 amino acids. CDR3 region: CASQRGYNEQFF. CDR3 coding DNA: TGTGCCAGCCAGCGCGGATACAATGAGCAGTTCTTC.

The CDR3 region has the DNA TGTGCCAGCAGCTTATACGGGGGAAGCACAGATACGCAGTATTTT. Translation gives CASSLYGGSTDTQYF. The V and J genes are TRBV7-8 and TRBJ2-3; the D gene is possibly TRBD2 (6 bases). This CDR3 has 15 residues. Germline lookup yields CDR1 SGHVS and CDR2 FQNEAQ. The V end lost 2 bases, the J end lost 0 bases, and 9 bases lay between the germline ends.

The table lists this clonotype with many counts. This rearrangement joins TRBV5-1 to TRBJ1-1; D is uncertain. This CDR3 is built from 14 residues. The germline CDR1 and CDR2 sequences are SGHRS and YFSETQ. Trimming took off 4 bases at V and 0 bases at J, with 10 bases between the two ends. CDR3 in DNA: TGCGCCAGCAGCACCACTACAGTGAACACTGAAGCTTTCTTT. Translating it yields CASSTTTVNTEAFF.

This clonotype appeared many times. This chain uses TRBV29-1 with TRBJ1-2; the D gene is possibly TRBD1 (5 bases). The CDR3 consists of 11 residues. The V gene lost 2 bases and the J gene lost 7 bases, with 8 bases spanning the gap. Germline V gene data show CDR1 as SQVTM and CDR2 as ANQGSEA. CDR3 protein: CSVEFRAGYTF. In DNA form, the CDR3 reads TGCAGCGTTGAATTCAGGGCTGGCTACACCTTC. The full variable domain, in which reference TRBV29-1 and TRBJ1-2 provide the parts outside the CDR3, is SAVISQKPSRDICQRGTSLTIQCQVDSQVTMMFWYRQQPGQSLTLIATANQGSEATYESGFVIDKFPISRPNLTFSTLTVSNMSPEDSSIYLCSVEFRAGYTFGSGTRLTVV.

The table lists this clonotype with many counts. The V call is TRBV25-1, the J call TRBJ1-5; D remains ambiguous. The CDR3 contains 13 residues. Trimming shortened V by 6 bases and J by 5 bases, and 11 bases separated the two germline ends. The germline V gene encodes CDR1 MGHDK and CDR2 SYGVNS. The CDR3 reads CASRASHYQPQHF. CDR3 in DNA: TGTGCCAGCAGGGCTTCACATTATCAGCCCCAGCATTTT. The full variable domain, in which reference TRBV25-1 and TRBJ1-5 provide the parts outside the CDR3, is EADIYQTPRYLVIGTGKKITLECSQTMGHDKMYWYQQDPGMELHLIHYSYGVNSTEKGDLSSESTVSRIRTEHFPLTLESARPSHTSQYLCASRASHYQPQHFGDGTRLSIL.